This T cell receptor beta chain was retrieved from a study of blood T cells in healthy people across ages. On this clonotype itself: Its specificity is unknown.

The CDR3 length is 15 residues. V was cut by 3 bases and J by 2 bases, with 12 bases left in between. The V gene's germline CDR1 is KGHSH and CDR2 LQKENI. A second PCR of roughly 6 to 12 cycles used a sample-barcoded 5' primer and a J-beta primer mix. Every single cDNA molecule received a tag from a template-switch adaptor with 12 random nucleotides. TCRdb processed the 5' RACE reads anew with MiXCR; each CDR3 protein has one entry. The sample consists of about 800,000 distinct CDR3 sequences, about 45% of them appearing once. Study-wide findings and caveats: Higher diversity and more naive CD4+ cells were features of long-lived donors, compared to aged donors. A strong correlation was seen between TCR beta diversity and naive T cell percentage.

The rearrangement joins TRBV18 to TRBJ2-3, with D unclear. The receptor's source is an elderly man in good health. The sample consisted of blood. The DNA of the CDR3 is TGTGCCAGCTCACCTCGTCCCGGGTCCACAGATACGCAGTATTTT. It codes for CASSPRPGSTDTQYF.